This T cell receptor (beta chain) derives from a study of healthy donors' naive CD4 and CD8 T cells. General observations from the study: Chains were not paired, since alpha and beta were sequenced in bulk. Negatively charged CDR3s marked CD8+ lineage; positively charged CDR3s marked CD4+ lineage.

On this clonotype: Its antigen is currently unknown.

The CDR3 has 19 residues. V shed 1 base and J shed 0 bases, with 19 bases lying between them. The germline V gene encodes CDR1 LNHNV and CDR2 YYDKDF (reference sequence). TCR libraries were built from approximately 0.45 ug of total RNA by linear amplification. MiXCR, applied by TCRdb to the reads, yields one record per CDR3 protein. The sample lists about 200,000 distinct CDR3 sequences, around 80% seen once, with roughly 2.3% in the top ten. This rearrangement joins TRBV15 to TRBJ2-1; D not resolved. The sequence was collected from a pool of human donors in good health; the sample pools cells from several healthy donors. Sequencing was carried out using naive CD4+ and CD8+ T cells sorted from blood, pooled from several donors. CDR3 region: CATSRVGSTEPSSYNEQFF. The CDR3 DNA reads TGTGCCACCAGCAGAGTCGGGTCAACCGAGCCCAGCTCCTACAATGAGCAGTTCTTC.